Listed below are T cell receptor beta chains from one sample, sequenced in a study of OX40 agonist ivuxolimab in advanced cancers. Repertoires were generated with immunoSEQ multiplex PCR, while TCRdb's copy carries only in-frame clones and drops some. Counted here are about 50,000 clones, about 92% occurring once; the ten biggest clones make up 5% to 7%. This material consisted of CD4+ or CD8+ T cells sorted from blood, taken in a trial of the OX40 agonist ivuxolimab. The receptors stem from an adult with an advanced solid tumor such as melanoma, head and neck, liver or kidney cancer. Each CDR3 is given without its conserved first and last residue. Fields, in order: V gene, CDR3 protein.

V gene: TRBV4-1; CDR3 protein: ASSPGLYYNEQF
V gene: TRBV19; CDR3 protein: ASSTRSGGTQY
V gene: TRBV7-9; CDR3 protein: ASSPTSGSDDTQY
V gene: TRBV23-1; CDR3 protein: ASSPGTVNTEAF
V gene: TRBV27; CDR3 protein: ASSNRGSYNEQF
V gene: TRBV9; CDR3 protein: ASGEGEKLF
V gene: TRBV11-3; CDR3 protein: ASSYSSGSIKNEQF
V gene: TRBV7-9; CDR3 protein: ASSLTGELF
V gene: TRBV5-4; CDR3 protein: ASSWASGTSGYEQY
V gene: TRBV9; CDR3 protein: ASSVGGTSNQPQH
V gene: TRBV5-7; CDR3 protein: ASSPGSEQY
V gene: TRBV7-8; CDR3 protein: ASSLMGNTEAF
V gene: TRBV5-8; CDR3 protein: ASRPTRMNTEAF
V gene: TRBV6-4; CDR3 protein: ASSALAGGRTDTQY
V gene: TRBV27; CDR3 protein: ASIGTDSYNEQF
V gene: TRBV30; CDR3 protein: AVIPVQNPYNEQF
V gene: TRBV7-9; CDR3 protein: ASSRDLMGTEAF
V gene: TRBV7-6; CDR3 protein: ASSLVRTSPTWGEQF
V gene: TRBV14; CDR3 protein: ASSQGSIQY
V gene: TRBV28; CDR3 protein: ASRPLSESPNTGELF
V gene: TRBV28; CDR3 protein: ASSDTWNTGELF
V gene: TRBV28; CDR3 protein: ASSPAGISYEQY
V gene: TRBV6-5; CDR3 protein: ASRGQYNEQF
V gene: TRBV14; CDR3 protein: ASSPERTYEQY
V gene: TRBV6-5; CDR3 protein: ASSYVGGADTQY
V gene: TRBV6-6; CDR3 protein: ASSYSSNARNYGYT
V gene: TRBV29-1; CDR3 protein: SVEGAGTGNEKLF
V gene: TRBV19; CDR3 protein: ASSIVGGGRGQPQH
V gene: TRBV4-1; CDR3 protein: ASSQEERAGTEAF
V gene: TRBV30; CDR3 protein: AWSVSGTGAQY
V gene: TRBV4-3; CDR3 protein: ASSLQITSYEQY
V gene: TRBV7-9; CDR3 protein: ASSLVLALAGDQETQY
V gene: TRBV27; CDR3 protein: ASSRRDRGAIETQY
V gene: TRBV14; CDR3 protein: ASSRGVLYQETQY
V gene: TRBV5-5; CDR3 protein: ASSQTLTGENGYT
V gene: TRBV11-3; CDR3 protein: ASSLRGETEAF
V gene: TRBV4-1; CDR3 protein: ASSQGQGDYNEQF
V gene: TRBV7-2; CDR3 protein: ASSLTGVSGNTIY
V gene: TRBV29-1; CDR3 protein: SGADGGRGNNEQF
V gene: TRBV28; CDR3 protein: ASRKRQGSSYEQY
V gene: TRBV30; CDR3 protein: AWSYGHVSNQPQH